This TCR beta chain was found in a study of cytomegalovirus exposure and HLA in healthy donors. Whole-study context: A preliminary data release comprised 80 million or so unique TCRs obtained from HLA-typed donors. Broader study findings: In an earlier analysis, productive rearrangement rates for most beta V segments clustered near 87% or 30%. V- and J-gene trimming in TCR beta was tied to a missense DCLRE1C variant by an analysis performed later. For most TCR sequences rarity was the rule, although some public TCRs occurred in many donors.

Worth noting for this clone: Its target is not known.

Germline CDR1 is KGHSH and CDR2 is LQKENI. CDR3 length: 15 amino acids. Trimming cost V 3 bases and J 3 bases, with 12 bases left between them. Both 60 Vbeta primers and 13 Jbeta primers went into the PCR. TCRdb's table, derived via immunoSEQ multiplex PCR, lists solely in-frame clones and lacks some. The profile covers 150,000 or so clones, with about two thirds appearing a single time and roughly 2% taken by the ten largest. This TCR was recovered from an older woman in good health and CMV-seropositive. V gene TRBV18 combines with J gene TRBJ1-5; weak D call: TRBD1 (5 bases). The sample consisted of PBMCs. In DNA form, the CDR3 reads TGTGCCAGCTCACCGTCGCGACAGCACAATCAGCCCCAGCATTTT. Translating gives CASSPSRQHNQPQHF.